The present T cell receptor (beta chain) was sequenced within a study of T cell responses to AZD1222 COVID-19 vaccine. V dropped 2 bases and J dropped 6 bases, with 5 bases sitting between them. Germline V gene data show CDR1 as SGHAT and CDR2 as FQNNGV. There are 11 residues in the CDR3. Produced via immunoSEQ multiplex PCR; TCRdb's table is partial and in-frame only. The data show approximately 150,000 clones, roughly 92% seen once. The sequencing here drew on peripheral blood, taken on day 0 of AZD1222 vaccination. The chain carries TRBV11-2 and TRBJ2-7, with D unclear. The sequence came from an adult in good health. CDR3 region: CASSLMREQYF. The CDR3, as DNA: TGTGCCAGCAGCTTAATGCGCGAGCAGTACTTC.